This entry lists 27 T cell receptor beta chains sequenced from one sample in a study of T cells in Graves' hyperthyroidism and ophthalmopathy. The TCR beta CDR3 regions underwent amplification using RNA transcripts as the source. Initially, a first-round RT-PCR of the TCR CDR3 employed the HTBI primer set. In TCRdb, the multiplex PCR reads were re-called with MiXCR into one record per CDR3 protein. The sample includes 500,000 to 750,000 distinct CDR3 sequences, more than 45% of them seen just once. The sequenced sample consisted of peripheral blood or thyroid tissue (not recorded which). The receptor source for this set is a woman in her late teens or twenties with Graves' hyperthyroidism.

The chain has TRBV5-1 and TRBJ2-1; 9 nucleotides line up with TRBD2. This CDR3 spans 18 amino acids. Germline V CDR1 and CDR2: SGHRS, YFSETQ. Unmatched junction bases numbered 9, after V lost 1 base and J lost 1 base. DNA for the CDR3: TGCGCCAGCAGCTTGATAGCGGGAGTTGGAGAGTCCTACAATGAGCAGTTCTTC. Translation: CASSLIAGVGESYNEQFF.

This clonotype was recorded many times. The rearrangement uses TRBV2 and TRBJ1-4; D call uncertain. Germline V gene lookup returns CDR1 SNHLY and CDR2 FYNNEI. Between the trimmed V and J ends, which lost 6 bases and 0 bases, there was a span of 11 bases. The CDR3 runs to 15 residues. The CDR3 DNA reads as TGTGCCAGCAGACGGACCCTGGCAACTAATGAAAAACTGTTTTTT. Translation gives CASRRTLATNEKLFF.

This clonotype was seen repeatedly, ten times or more. The chain recombines TRBV4-1 with TRBJ2-7; the D gene is possibly TRBD2 (5 bases). This CDR3 has 15 residues. Germline CDR1 and CDR2: MGHRA and YSYEKL. V lost 3 bases, J lost 6 bases, and 18 bases lay in between. The CDR3 is CASSHPGSRNREQYF. The CDR3 DNA follows: TGCGCCAGCAGCCATCCGGGATCAAGGAACCGCGAGCAGTACTTC.

There are a few counts of this clonotype. The J gene is TRBJ1-1, the V gene TRBV9; D gene uncertain. Deletions cut 4 bases from V and 6 bases from J, with 19 bases between. The CDR3 totals 15 residues. CDR1 and CDR2 from the germline V gene are SGDLS and YYNGEE. CDR3 protein: CASSPDGRIPAEAFF. Here the CDR3 DNA reads TGTGCCAGCAGCCCCGACGGACGGATTCCCGCTGAAGCTTTCTTT.

A word on this clonotype: An end of the junction does not agree with germline; a read error may underlie this. The chain joins TRBV7-9 to TRBJ2-5, with TRBD2 as a possible D gene (6 bases). The germline gives CDR1 SEHNR, CDR2 FQNEAQ (reference sequence). The CDR3 sequence is 11 residues long. CDR3 residues: CASSDGGTSDF. The CDR3 DNA reads as TGTGCCAGCAGCGACGGAGGGACCAGTGACTTC.

Notes on this clonotype: This clone may be a read error of a much larger clone one base away. The genes are TRBV12-3 or TRBV12-4 and TRBJ1-4; D unresolved. The CDR3 is 15 amino acids. The CDR3 region has the DNA TGTGTCAGCAGTTCGGACGGTGCAACTAATGAAAAACTGTTTTTT. It is translated as CVSSSDGATNEKLFF.

Ten or more counts support this clonotype. This rearrangement joins TRBV27 to TRBJ2-5; unclear D gene. The germline V gene encodes CDR1 MNHEY and CDR2 SMNVEV (reference sequence). CDR3 size: 11 residues. The ends were cut back, 6 bases at V and 4 bases at J, with 6 bases in the middle. DNA for the CDR3: TGTGCCAGCAGGGACCTAGAGACCCAGTACTTC. This sequence encodes CASRDLETQYF.

This clonotype was detected ten times or more. The rearrangement links TRBV7-2 to TRBJ2-2, with no clear D. Deletions cut 6 bases from V and 6 bases from J, with 8 bases between. The CDR3 sequence is 12 residues long. Germline loops: CDR1 SGHTA, CDR2 FQGNSA. The CDR3 DNA is TGTGCCAGCAGTTGGACGGCCGGGGAGCTGTTTTTT. Translated: CASSWTAGELFF.

Remarks on this clonotype: This may arise from a read error, as a much more abundant clone is one base away. The rearrangement joins TRBV12-3 or TRBV12-4 to TRBJ1-5; a weak D match, TRBD1 (5 bases). The ends were cut back, 6 bases at V and 6 bases at J, with 9 bases in the middle. The CDR3 runs to 12 residues. This CDR3 is CASSRASQPQHF. CDR3 DNA: TGTGCCAGCAGCAGGGCAAGTCAGCCCCAGCATTTT.

This clonotype was detected ten times or more. The genes are TRBV4-2 and TRBJ1-2; D not certain. The V and J ends lost 1 base and 4 bases respectively, with 13 bases between them. The CDR3 has 15 residues. The germline V gene encodes CDR1 LGHNA and CDR2 YNFKEQ. This CDR3 reads CASSQAPGESYGYTF. CDR3 DNA sequence: TGTGCCAGCAGCCAAGCCCCCGGGGAAAGCTATGGCTACACCTTC.

As regards this clonotype: A much larger clone lies a single base off, so this may be a read error. The chain couples TRBV7-3 to TRBJ1-3; unclear D gene. CDR1 and CDR2 from the germline V gene are SGHTA and FQGTGA. Trimming took 5 bases from V and 4 from J, leaving 12 bases between them. The CDR3 loop spans 14 amino acids. The CDR3 sequence: CASSPQFVGNTIYF. CDR3 sequence (DNA): TGTGCCAGCAGCCCGCAGTTCGTCGGAAACACCATATATTTT.

This clonotype was found a few times. The gene calls are TRBV18 and TRBJ1-2; D ambiguous. The CDR3 is 14 residues long. Germline V gene data show CDR1 as KGHSH and CDR2 as LQKENI. Trimming stripped 1 base from V and 6 bases from J, with 12 bases between. The CDR3 is CASSPLRGPDGYTF. The CDR3 bases are TGTGCCAGCTCACCACTGCGAGGGCCGGATGGCTACACCTTC.

This clonotype was observed at least ten times. The V gene is TRBV12-3 or TRBV12-4, the J gene TRBJ2-2, with a possible D match to TRBD1 (5 bases). The V gene lost 5 bases and the J gene lost 1 base, with 14 bases spanning the gap. The CDR3 is 16 amino acids. In nucleotides, the CDR3 is TGTGCCAGCAGTCAACTGGGGCAGCTGAACACCGGGGAGCTGTTTTTT. It yields the protein CASSQLGQLNTGELFF.

CDR3 coding DNA: TGTGCCTGGAGTCTCCCCGACAGTTCCTATGGCTACACCTTC. It codes for CAWSLPDSSYGYTF. The V gene is TRBV30, the J gene TRBJ1-2, with D possibly TRBD1 on 5 matching bases. This CDR3 comprises 14 residues. The V gene lost 2 bases and the J gene lost 4 bases, with 14 bases spanning the gap. CDR1 is GTSNPN and CDR2 is SVGIG in the germline V gene (reference sequence).

This clonotype came up once. J is TRBJ1-4 and V is TRBV20-1; the D is unclear. This CDR3 spans 11 amino acids. Looked up from germline, CDR1 is DFQATT and CDR2 is SNEGSKA (reference sequence). Trimming removed 0 bases at V and 8 bases at J, with 4 bases between. CDR3 amino acids: CSARDREKLFF. The CDR3 bases are TGCAGTGCTAGAGATCGGGAAAAACTGTTTTTT.

V and J are TRBV7-9 and TRBJ1-4; D is unclear. Germline CDR1 is SEHNR and CDR2 is FQNEAQ (reference sequence). The CDR3 is 15 amino acids. Deletions cut 5 bases from V and 6 bases from J, with 16 bases between. The CDR3 sequence is CASSPDLSGDEKLFF. The CDR3 DNA is TGTGCCAGCAGCCCTGACTTATCCGGGGATGAAAAACTGTTTTTT.

At least ten counts were recorded for this clonotype. V is TRBV20-1 and J is TRBJ2-7, with D maybe TRBD1 (7 bases). The germline V gene has CDR1 DFQATT and CDR2 SNEGSKA (reference sequence). The CDR3 sequence is 11 residues long. V gave up 5 bases and J gave up 6 bases, with 11 bases separating them. CDR3 bases: TGCAGTGCTCTCAGGGGGGTCGAGCAGTACTTC. This gives the protein CSALRGVEQYF.

This clonotype has only one observation. The CDR3 spells CASRPWASPDTQYF. CDR3 coding DNA: TGTGCCAGTAGGCCTTGGGCTTCCCCCGATACGCAGTATTTT. This chain joins TRBV19 and TRBJ1-3; D not certain. The DNA end is more similar to TRBJ2-3, so the J call may be wrong. The germline V gene has CDR1 LNHDA and CDR2 SQIVND (reference sequence). The CDR3 runs to 14 residues.

This clonotype has a count of ten or more. One junction end disagrees with the germline gene, perhaps due to a read error. The chain joins TRBV11-3 to TRBJ1-1, with D unclear. This CDR3 region has 11 residues. Germline CDR1 SGHNT, CDR2 YENEEA. The CDR3 nucleotides are TGTGCCAGCAGCTTAGGGGGTGTCACGATCTTT. This codes for CASSLGGVTIF.

The V call is TRBV10-3, the J call TRBJ1-5, with 8 bases that match TRBD1. The V segment lost 2 bases and the J segment 11 bases; nucleotides outside the gene matches: 14. CDR3 length equals 16 residues. Germline lookup yields CDR1 ENHRY and CDR2 SYGVKD. The CDR3 sequence: CAISEPGQGIPLTQHF. The CDR3 DNA sequence: TGTGCCATCAGTGAGCCTGGACAGGGCATCCCCCTTACCCAGCATTTT.

A note on this clonotype: Given the absence of the conserved phenylalanine or tryptophan at the CDR3 end, a read error is likely. The V gene is TRBV20-1, the J gene TRBJ2-7; possibly TRBD1 for D (6 bases). The CDR3 loop spans 13 amino acids. Germline values: CDR1 DFQATT, CDR2 SNEGSKA (reference sequence). Trimming took 6 bases from V and 9 from J, leaving 21 bases between them. CDR3 protein: CSADPPGAHGQYL. The CDR3 nucleotides are TGCAGTGCCGATCCCCCAGGGGCCCACGGGCAGTACCTC.

This clonotype was recorded many times. The genes are TRBV5-8 and TRBJ1-1; D is unclear. The V gene's germline CDR1 is SGHTS and CDR2 YDEGEE. CDR3 length: 13 amino acids. V lost 0 bases to trimming and J lost 11 bases, with 14 bases between them. This CDR3 reads CASSLVLRAYAFF. The CDR3 DNA is TGTGCCAGCAGCTTGGTTCTTAGAGCGTACGCTTTCTTT. The full variable domain, in which reference TRBV5-8 and TRBJ1-1 provide the parts outside the CDR3, is EAGVTQSPTHLIKTRGQQATLRCSPISGHTSVYWYQQALGLGLQFLLWYDEGEERNRGNFPPRFSGRQFPNYSSELNVNALELEDSALYLCASSLVLRAYAFFGQGTRLTVV.

This clonotype was counted at least ten times. The CDR3 DNA reads as TGTGCCAGTAGTATTCTAGCGGGACGGTACGAGCAGTACTTC. It codes for CASSILAGRYEQYF. The chain links TRBV19 to TRBJ2-7; 9 positions agree with TRBD2. V lost 3 bases and J lost 4; bases outside the gene matches: 4. Germline CDR1 reads LNHDA; CDR2 reads SQIVND (reference sequence). The CDR3 has 14 residues.

This clonotype was seen at least ten times. This chain joins TRBV19 and TRBJ1-5; TRBD1 agrees at 9 bases. The CDR3 covers 17 residues. After removal of 9 bases from V and 3 bases from J, the junction contained 15 bases not matched to a gene. CDR1 LNHDA and CDR2 SQIVND come from the germline V gene (reference sequence). Written as DNA, the CDR3 is TGTGCCAGCGGACCCACCGGGACAGGGCTCTTCAATCAGCCCCAGCATTTT. Protein sequence: CASGPTGTGLFNQPQHF.

This chain connects TRBV19 to TRBJ2-7, with D possibly matching TRBD2 (7 bases). The V gene's germline CDR1 is LNHDA and CDR2 SQIVND (reference sequence). The CDR3 covers 13 residues. V was shortened by 7 bases and J by 5 bases, with 15 bases between the two germline ends. The CDR3 protein is CASTRGGGHEQYF. Here the CDR3 DNA reads TGTGCCAGTACGAGGGGAGGGGGACACGAGCAGTACTTC.

This clonotype was detected many times. For the CDR3, the DNA is TGTGCCAGCAGCGGACAGGGGGCTAACTATGGCTACACCTTC. Residues: CASSGQGANYGYTF. The rearrangement links TRBV5-5 to TRBJ1-2; 10 nucleotides agree with TRBD1. There are 14 residues in the CDR3. Germline assignment: CDR1 SGHKS and CDR2 YYEKEE (reference sequence). J lost 0 bases, V lost 4 bases, and 0 bases had no gene match.

This clonotype was picked up many times. The chain is built from TRBV6-2 or TRBV6-3 and TRBJ2-7; D gene unclear. The ends were cut back, 6 bases at V and 4 bases at J, with 13 bases in the middle. Germline V lookup: CDR1 MNHEY, CDR2 SVGEGT. The CDR3 extends over 13 amino acids. CDR3 loop: CASRTPGRYEQYF. The CDR3 region has the DNA TGTGCCAGCAGGACCCCGGGCCGGTACGAGCAGTACTTC.